One TCR beta chain is described in this entry. Its antigen target is currently unknown. Nothing much larger sits one base from this clone, and base qualities are not available. TCRbeta CDR3 regions were amplified from genomic DNA using the immunoSEQ Assay, a bias-controlled multiplex PCR. Regarding the original processing steps: The number of nucleated cells in each sample was estimated from the amplification of reference gene primers within the assay. To quantify the absolute abundance of each unique TCRbeta CDR3 rearrangement, sequence reads were collapsed and filtered. Productive Simpson clonality was computed per sample as the square root of Simpson's diversity index over productive rearrangements. TCRdb mirrors the immuneACCESS table, restricted to in-frame sequences. Some clones are absent from its copies; in checked studies, under half trace to an unresolved V gene, and the reason for the others is unknown. The V and J calls and clone size were taken over from that table, and D and trimming were inferred from the DNA. The sample table contains tens of thousands of clones; only one count was recorded for just over 85% of them. More than 1.4% of the sample lies in the top ten.

Via the germline V gene, CDR1 is SGDLS and CDR2 YYNGEE. Including cysteine and phenylalanine, the CDR3 has 15 amino acids. The only DNA kept is the CDR3, 45 bases in frame from the first base. V drops 0 bases and J drops 8 bases, leaving 15 bases in between. This entry comes from a study of blood T cell repertoires in COVID-19 (dated by TCRdb to the early 2020s). Regarding the study in general: Collaborator samples came from the United States, Italy and Spain and covered acute and convalescent phases of COVID-19. The material from the prospective study consisted of cDNA or gDNA derived from T cells, B-cell-depleted T cells, or PBMCs. The dataset comprised deeply sampled blood TCRbeta repertoires from subjects exposed to, actively infected with, or recovered from COVID-19. The repertoires were released in a freely available public database intended as a resource for research on the immune response to SARS-CoV-2. The samples were drawn from two sources: the first 160 participants of the ongoing ImmuneRACE study, and 1,000 to 1,500 subjects contributed by 6 global collaborators. Sample metadata almost always included a de-identified subject ID, COVID-19 status, age in years and sex. Where available, HLA class I and class II types were taken from metadata supplied by the sample provider and were not determined by assay-based typing. Overall study results and their limits: The quantity of clinical and demographic metadata differed by source and by participant and was supplied without curation.

Whole blood was collected in K2EDTA tubes by collaborating institutions according to the institutions' own protocols. For TCRbeta analysis, collaborators shipped samples in one of three forms: frozen whole blood, isolated PBMCs, or DNA extracted from either of those sample types. The chain is assembled from TRBV9 and TRBJ2-1; the best D guess is TRBD2, with 6 bases matching. The clonotype was recovered from a woman in her sixties or seventies with acute or convalescent COVID-19. Source material: peripheral blood. DNA sequence: TGTGCCAGCAGCGTAGGCGGGACCCCGGTGTATGAGCAGTTCTTC. Protein translation: CASSVGGTPVYEQFF.